The entry that follows covers one T cell receptor (beta chain) sequence. The antigen is unknown. Each patient experienced a relapse that followed autologous stem cell transplantation, and brentuximab vedotin exposure varied. Deletions cut 9 bases from V and 4 bases from J, with 7 bases between. CDR3 length: 10 residues. Looked up from germline, CDR1 is MRHNA and CDR2 is SNTAGT. These data are taken from a study of PD-1 blockade in classical Hodgkin lymphoma. Study-wide findings and caveats: Whoever responded completely had baseline diversity much like that seen in newly diagnosed patients. Unlike CD8+ TCR diversity, which did not rise significantly by C4D1, CD4+ TCR diversity did.

The protocol was immunoSEQ multiplex PCR, while the TCRdb copy is restricted to in-frame clones and leaves out a portion. This table has approximately 24,000 clones, approximately 82% appearing once. The source of this sequence is a human donor with classical Hodgkin lymphoma. The V gene is TRBV6-4, the J gene TRBJ2-7, with D hard to call. The source material was peripheral blood mononuclear cells (PBMCs), sampled before the second cycle of nivolumab. CDR3 sequence (DNA): TGTGCCAGGAGGTCTTACGAGCAGTACTTC. Translating it yields CARRSYEQYF.